Below, 8 T cell receptor beta chains from the same sample are listed, as sequenced in a study of post-analysis software for immune sequencing data. Overall study findings and caveats: Controls showed lower frequencies than patients for a handful of TRBV segments, and TRBV5-6, TRBV5-1 and TRBV20-1 were among these.

Incorporated into the TCR beta cDNA libraries were unique molecular identifiers, which served to reduce PCR and sequencing biases. TCRdb ran MiXCR on the PCR reads and lists one entry per CDR3 protein. The sample lists approximately 460,000 distinct CDR3 sequences, roughly 45% seen once, with roughly 12% in the top ten. The antigens for these receptors are not known. The specimen was blood. The source of these receptors is a girl between 10 and 17 years old with multiple sclerosis.

The rearrangement links TRBV12-3 or TRBV12-4 to TRBJ2-3; 9 bases are a match to TRBD2. V trimming: 2 bases; J trimming: 5 bases; junction bases outside the gene matches: 5. The CDR3 covers 15 residues. CDR3 DNA: TGTGCCAGCAGTTTAAGGGCGGGAGGGGTAGATACGCAGTATTTT. Protein sequence: CASSLRAGGVDTQYF.

The chain employs TRBV7-9 and TRBJ1-4, with D possibly being TRBD1 (6 bases). The length of the CDR3 is 15 residues. V was shortened by 5 bases and J by 8 bases, with 18 bases between the two germline ends. Per germline, CDR1 SEHNR and CDR2 FQNEAQ (reference sequence). The CDR3 spells CASSGQDRVGEKLFF. The CDR3 DNA reads as TGTGCCAGCAGCGGGCAGGACAGAGTCGGGGAAAAACTGTTTTTT.

The V gene is TRBV20-1, the J gene TRBJ2-3, with 12 bases identical to TRBD2. The ends lost 3 bases at V and 4 bases at J; junction bases unmatched: 5. In germline, CDR1 is DFQATT, CDR2 SNEGSKA (reference sequence). The CDR3 has 15 residues. CDR3 sequence (DNA): TGCAGTGCTAGCACACTAGCGGGAGGACCAGATACGCAGTATTTT. As protein: CSASTLAGGPDTQYF.

This clonotype was detected only a few times. This chain links TRBV21-1 with TRBJ2-7; the listed D gene, TRBD2, was not tested against the DNA. TRBV21-1 constitutes a pseudogene. The CDR3 has 17 residues. This CDR3 is CASSLPRASGRTREQYF. In nucleotides, the CDR3 is TGTGCCAGCAGCTTACCGAGGGCTAGCGGGAGAACCCGCGAGCAGTACTTC.

This clonotype was observed a handful of times. This chain connects TRBV5-1 to TRBJ2-5, with 7 bases matching TRBD1. The J call may not be correct, given that the DNA end is closer to TRBJ2-7. This CDR3 is built from 12 residues. The germline V gene has CDR1 SGHRS and CDR2 YFSETQ. CDR3 sequence: CASSQTGREQYF. The CDR3, as DNA: TGCGCCAGCAGCCAGACAGGGCGCGAGCAGTACTTC.

A few counts support this clonotype. The chain uses TRBV6-6 and TRBJ1-4; D gene ambiguous. Germline-derived CDR1 and CDR2 are MNHNY and SVGAGI (reference sequence). The V end lost 6 bases, the J end lost 8 bases, and 16 bases lay between the germline ends. This CDR3 contains 14 residues. The CDR3 region is CASRPGGDGEKLFF. CDR3 in DNA: TGTGCCAGCAGGCCGGGTGGAGATGGCGAAAAACTGTTTTTT.

The rearrangement links TRBV29-1 to TRBJ1-2; a weak D match, TRBD1 (5 bases). Trimming took 2 bases from V and 4 from J, leaving 17 bases between them. Germline V gives CDR1 SQVTM, CDR2 ANQGSEA. This CDR3 comprises 15 residues. This chain's CDR3 is CSVEQNRLGGYGYTF. The CDR3 DNA reads as TGCAGCGTTGAACAAAACAGGTTGGGGGGCTATGGCTACACCTTC.

The J gene is TRBJ2-2, the V gene TRBV15, with unresolved D. Germline CDR1 and CDR2: LNHNV and YYDKDF (reference sequence). The CDR3 is made up of 13 amino acids. Between the trimmed V and J ends, which lost 5 bases and 6 bases, there was a span of 10 bases. CDR3 protein: CATSGRVAGELFF. The CDR3 DNA follows: TGTGCCACCAGCGGAAGGGTGGCCGGGGAGCTGTTTTTT.